This T cell receptor beta chain was identified during a study of CD8 T cells in ankylosing spondylitis. A remark on this clonotype: Its specificity is not known.

Unmatched junction bases numbered 8, after V lost 5 bases and J lost 2 bases. CDR3 length: 15 amino acids. Looked up from germline, CDR1 is DFQATT and CDR2 is SNEGSKA (reference sequence). TCRdb fed the 5' RACE reads into MiXCR, producing one record per CDR3 protein. Of about 540,000 distinct CDR3 sequences in the sample, about 13% were seen once. General study results and limits: Some motif variants had been reported before (in reactive arthritis synovial fluid and blood). In peripheral blood, disease-linked CD8+ clones occurred at relatively low frequencies. About 8 highly homologous variants made up a TCR beta motif, and this motif appeared characteristic of ankylosing spondylitis blood.

The receptor's source is a male donor with ankylosing spondylitis. The rearrangement uses TRBV20-1 and TRBJ1-2; 10 nucleotides match TRBD1. Sequencing used blood, either unsorted or a sorted T cell fraction (not recorded which). The DNA for the CDR3 is TGCAGTGCTTCTAACCCGGGACAGGGGAACTATGGCTACACCTTC. This codes for CSASNPGQGNYGYTF.